Below are 16 T cell receptor beta chains sequenced from a single sample in a study of blood T cell repertoires in COVID-19. TCRdb's table, derived via immunoSEQ multiplex PCR, lists solely in-frame clones and lacks some. The sample records roughly 250,000 clones, roughly 88% being singletons. The sequenced sample was PBMCs or T cells enriched from blood (not recorded which). All receptors derive from a middle-aged woman with acute COVID-19.

This chain links TRBV14 with TRBJ2-1; no firm D call. The germline V and J ends were trimmed by 0 bases and 5 bases, with 5 bases remaining between them. The CDR3 is 13 amino acids. The germline CDR1 and CDR2 sequences are SGHDN and FVKESK. CDR3 loop: CASSQDRHNEQFF. As DNA, the CDR3 is TGTGCCAGCAGCCAAGACCGTCACAATGAGCAGTTCTTC.

The genes are TRBV28 and TRBJ1-5, with a tentative D call TRBD1 (5 bases). Germline values: CDR1 MDHEN, CDR2 SYDVKM. V was trimmed by 2 bases and J by 9 bases, leaving 20 bases between them. This CDR3 contains 16 residues. The CDR3: CASSLGGGGPGWPQHF. DNA for the CDR3: TGTGCCAGCAGTTTAGGTGGGGGGGGACCTGGGTGGCCCCAGCATTTT.

The genes are TRBV7-9 and TRBJ2-1; possible D gene TRBD1, 5 bases. Germline V gene lookup returns CDR1 SEHNR and CDR2 FQNEAQ (reference sequence). V was trimmed by 0 bases and J by 9 bases, leaving 15 bases between them. The CDR3 covers 15 residues. CDR3 protein: CASSLASPGRGEQFF. In nucleotides, the CDR3 is TGTGCCAGCAGCTTAGCGTCGCCAGGGCGAGGTGAGCAGTTCTTC.

The genes are TRBV5-4 and TRBJ1-2; a weak D match, TRBD1 (5 bases). The ends were cut back, 0 bases at V and 5 bases at J, with 5 bases in the middle. The CDR3 is 12 amino acids. Germline V gene sequence: CDR1 SGHNT, CDR2 YYREEE (reference sequence). CDR3 residues: CASSLEGYGYTF. Written as DNA, the CDR3 is TGTGCCAGCAGCTTGGAGGGGTATGGCTACACCTTC.

This clone was seen many times. The chain joins TRBV29-1 to TRBJ2-7, with a tentative D call TRBD2 (6 bases). Germline CDR1 is SQVTM and CDR2 is ANQGSEA. V shed 4 bases and J shed 6 bases, with 10 bases lying between them. The CDR3 loop spans 11 amino acids. CDR3 coding DNA: TGCAGCGTTGCGGAGGGCCGCGAGCAGTACTTC. Its protein product is CSVAEGREQYF.

The V gene is TRBV15, the J gene TRBJ1-2, with D tentatively TRBD1 (5 bases). CDR3 length: 17 residues. Germline assignment: CDR1 LNHNV and CDR2 YYDKDF (reference sequence). V lost 0 bases to trimming and J lost 6 bases, with 20 bases between them. CDR3 sequence (DNA): TGTGCCACCAGCAGAGAACCCCCCCCCAGGGCGATCCATGGCTACACCTTC. Its protein product is CATSREPPPRAIHGYTF.

The chain combines TRBV5-1 with TRBJ2-1; 11 positions match TRBD1. Germline CDR1 and CDR2: SGHRS and YFSETQ. The CDR3 has 14 amino acids. J lost 9 bases, V lost 4 bases, and 6 bases had no gene match. The CDR3 region is CASSTGTGGGEQFF. CDR3 nucleotide sequence: TGCGCCAGCAGCACCGGGACAGGGGGTGGTGAGCAGTTCTTC.

V is TRBV6-5 and J is TRBJ1-1; D gene ambiguous. Trimming removed 6 bases from V and 1 base from J, with 6 bases in between. The CDR3 has 12 residues. Germline values: CDR1 MNHEY, CDR2 SVGAGI. The CDR3 here is CASRTKNTEAFF. CDR3 coding DNA: TGTGCCAGCAGGACAAAGAACACTGAAGCTTTCTTT.

This clone was detected only once. The chain recombines TRBV19 with TRBJ2-3; TRBD2 matches at 10 bases. V lost 6 bases, J lost 1 base, and 7 bases stayed unmatched. CDR3 length: 16 residues. Germline-derived CDR1 and CDR2 are LNHDA and SQIVND (reference sequence). The CDR3 bases are TGTGCCAGTAGGGGGGGGCTAGCGGGAGGCACAGATACGCAGTATTTT. Its protein product is CASRGGLAGGTDTQYF. The whole variable domain, filled in from reference TRBV19 and TRBJ2-3, reads DGGITQSPKYLFRKEGQNVTLSCEQNLNHDAMYWYRQDPGQGLRLIYYSQIVNDFQKGDIAEGYSVSREKKESFPLTVTSAQKNPTAFYLCASRGGLAGGTDTQYFGPGTRLTVL.

The V gene is TRBV5-1, the J gene TRBJ1-6; 7 positions agree with TRBD1. V lost 0 bases, J lost 0 bases, and 3 bases stayed unmatched. This CDR3 has 17 residues. From germline, CDR1 is SGHRS and CDR2 YFSETQ. CDR3 sequence: CASSLDRDSSYNSPLHF. As DNA, the CDR3 is TGCGCCAGCAGCTTGGACCGGGACAGCTCCTATAATTCACCCCTCCACTTT. Combining the CDR3 with reference TRBV5-1 and TRBJ1-6 gives the whole variable domain KAGVTQTPRYLIKTRGQQVTLSCSPISGHRSVSWYQQTPGQGLQFLFEYFSETQRNKGNFPGRFSGRQFSNSRSEMNVSTLELGDSALYLCASSLDRDSSYNSPLHFGNGTRLTVT.

The chain combines TRBV2 with TRBJ2-1, with 11 bases aligning to TRBD2. CDR1 is SNHLY and CDR2 is FYNNEI in the germline V gene. This CDR3 is built from 15 residues. Trimming cost V 6 bases and J 8 bases; bases outside gene matches: 9. The CDR3 nucleotides read TGTGCCAGCAGAGCCGGGACTAGCGGTGCGGATGAGCAGTTCTTC. Protein sequence: CASRAGTSGADEQFF.

V usage is TRBV7-2 and J usage is TRBJ2-7, with D hard to call. Trimming shortened V by 5 bases and J by 4 bases, and 12 bases separated the two germline ends. The CDR3 has 13 residues. In germline, CDR1 is SGHTA, CDR2 FQGNSA. CDR3 protein: CASSPHFVYEQYF. The CDR3 DNA sequence: TGTGCCAGCAGCCCACATTTCGTTTACGAGCAGTACTTC.

The gene calls are TRBV5-1 and TRBJ2-3; possibly TRBD1 for D (5 bases). Per the germline V gene, CDR1 is SGHRS and CDR2 is YFSETQ. The CDR3 extends over 15 amino acids. Deletions cut 0 bases from V and 4 bases from J, with 12 bases between. The CDR3 DNA reads as TGCGCCAGCAGCTTGGGAGAGTTGGGGCCAGATACGCAGTATTTT. This encodes CASSLGELGPDTQYF.

This chain connects TRBV6-6 to TRBJ2-1, with D possibly being TRBD2 (5 bases). Germline V gene data show CDR1 as MNHNY and CDR2 as SVGAGI (reference sequence). V lost 0 bases and J 12 bases, leaving 12 bases between the germline ends. This CDR3 region has 13 residues. Written as DNA, the CDR3 is TGTGCCAGCAGTTACTCGAGAGGGTCCGGGCAGTTCTTC. Its protein is CASSYSRGSGQFF.

The rearrangement uses TRBV3-1 (or the pseudogene TRBV3-2) and TRBJ2-7; D is possibly TRBD2 (5 bases). Trimming pared 3 bases from V and 8 bases from J, leaving 8 bases between. Germline V gene data show CDR1 as LGHDT and CDR2 as YNNKEL (reference sequence). The CDR3 is 11 amino acids. DNA of the CDR3: TGTGCCAGCAGCCAGGAGGTTAAGCAGTACTTC. It specifies CASSQEVKQYF.

The V gene is TRBV15, the J gene TRBJ1-2; 9 bases are shared with TRBD1. The V gene's germline CDR1 is LNHNV and CDR2 YYDKDF (reference sequence). V lost 3 bases to trimming and J lost 4 bases; unmatched junction nucleotides: 0. This CDR3 region has 13 residues. The CDR3 DNA reads TGTGCCACCAGCAGGACAGGGGGCTATGGCTACACCTTC. Residues: CATSRTGGYGYTF.